This TCR beta chain was sequenced for a study of neurological immune-mediated disorders. This clonotype was counted many times. Time point defined: technical triplicate 3. TCRdb re-analysed the 5' RACE reads in MiXCR, keeping a single row per CDR3 protein. Among some 47,000 distinct CDR3 sequences listed, 20% to 25% were seen once. The source of this sequence is a man aged 55-75 years with HTLV-1-associated myelopathy (HAM/TSP). What was sequenced was PBMCs.

The CDR3 here is CASSYGAGVYNEQFF. The CDR3 coding sequence is TGTGCCAGCAGTTATGGTGCGGGAGTGTACAATGAGCAGTTCTTC. The rearrangement joins TRBV27 to TRBJ2-1, with 7 bases lining up with TRBD2. This CDR3 region has 15 residues. V lost 4 bases, J lost 4 bases, and 7 bases stayed unmatched. Germline lookup yields CDR1 MNHEY and CDR2 SMNVEV (reference sequence).